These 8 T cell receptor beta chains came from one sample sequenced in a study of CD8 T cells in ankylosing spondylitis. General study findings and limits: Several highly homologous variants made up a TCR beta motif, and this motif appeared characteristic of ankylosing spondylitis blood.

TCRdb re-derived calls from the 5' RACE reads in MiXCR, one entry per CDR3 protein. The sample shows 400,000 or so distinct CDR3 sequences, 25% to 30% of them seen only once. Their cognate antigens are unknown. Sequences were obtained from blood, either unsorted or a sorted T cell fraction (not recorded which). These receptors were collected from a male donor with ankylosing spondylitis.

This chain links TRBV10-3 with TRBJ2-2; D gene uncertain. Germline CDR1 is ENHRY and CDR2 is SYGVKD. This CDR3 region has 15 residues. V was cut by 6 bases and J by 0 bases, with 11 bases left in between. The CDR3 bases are TGTGCCATCAGCCCCAGCTCCCCGAACACCGGGGAGCTGTTTTTT. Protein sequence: CAISPSSPNTGELFF.

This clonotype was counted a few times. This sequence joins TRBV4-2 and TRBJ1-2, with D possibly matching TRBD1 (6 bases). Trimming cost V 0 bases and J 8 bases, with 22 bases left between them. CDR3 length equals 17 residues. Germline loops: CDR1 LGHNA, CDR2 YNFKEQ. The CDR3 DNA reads TGTGCCAGCAGCCAAGAAGGGGGGGTACCCCCTCCCGGAGGCTACACCTTC. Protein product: CASSQEGGVPPPGGYTF.

As DNA, the CDR3 is TGTGCCAGCAGTTTGAATGCAGGTTACAATGAGCAGTTCTTC. Translating gives CASSLNAGYNEQFF. The chain couples TRBV27 to TRBJ2-1; D call uncertain. Germline values: CDR1 MNHEY, CDR2 SMNVEV (reference sequence). With 3 bases removed from V and 4 bases from J, the gap between germline ends came to 10 bases. This CDR3 contains 14 residues.

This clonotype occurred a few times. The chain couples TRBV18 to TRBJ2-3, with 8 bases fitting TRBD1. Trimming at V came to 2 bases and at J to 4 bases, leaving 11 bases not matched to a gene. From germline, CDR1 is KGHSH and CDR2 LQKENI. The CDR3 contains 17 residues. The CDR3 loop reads CASSPGQGRSGPDTQYF. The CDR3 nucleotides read TGTGCCAGCTCACCAGGACAGGGCAGATCGGGCCCAGATACGCAGTATTTT. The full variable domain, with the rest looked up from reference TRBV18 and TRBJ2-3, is NAGVMQNPRHLVRRRGQEARLRCSPMKGHSHVYWYRQLPEEGLKFMVYLQKENIIDESGMPKERFSAEFPKEGPSILRIQQVVRGDSAAYFCASSPGQGRSGPDTQYFGPGTRLTVL.

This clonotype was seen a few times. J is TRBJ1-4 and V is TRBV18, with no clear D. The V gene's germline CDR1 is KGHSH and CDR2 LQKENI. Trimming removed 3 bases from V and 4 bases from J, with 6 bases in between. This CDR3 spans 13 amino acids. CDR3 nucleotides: TGTGCCAGCTCACCCGGACGTAATGAAAAACTGTTTTTT. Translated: CASSPGRNEKLFF.

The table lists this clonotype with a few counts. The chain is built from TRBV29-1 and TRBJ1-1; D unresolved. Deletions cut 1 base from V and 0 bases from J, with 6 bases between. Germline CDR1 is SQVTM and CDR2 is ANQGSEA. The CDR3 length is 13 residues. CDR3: CSVEVGMNTEAFF. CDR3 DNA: TGCAGCGTTGAAGTCGGCATGAACACTGAAGCTTTCTTT.

In nucleotides, the CDR3 is TGTGCCAGCAGCTTACTAGCGCTGGCTGAGCAGTTCTTC. Protein sequence: CASSLLALAEQFF. The chain uses TRBV5-5 and TRBJ2-1; 7 nucleotides align to TRBD2. This CDR3 spans 13 amino acids. The trim removed 2 bases at V and 9 bases at J, leaving 5 bases unmatched. Germline V gives CDR1 SGHKS, CDR2 YYEKEE (reference sequence).

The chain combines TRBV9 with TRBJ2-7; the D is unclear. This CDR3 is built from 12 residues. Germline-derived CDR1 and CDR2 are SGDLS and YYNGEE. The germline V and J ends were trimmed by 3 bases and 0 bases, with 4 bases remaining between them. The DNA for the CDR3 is TGTGCCAGCAGCGCCAGCTCCTACGAGCAGTACTTC. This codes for CASSASSYEQYF. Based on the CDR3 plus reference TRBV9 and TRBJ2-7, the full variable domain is DSGVTQTPKHLITATGQRVTLRCSPRSGDLSVYWYQQSLDQGLQFLIQYYNGEERAKGNILERFSAQQFPDLHSELNLSSLELGDSALYFCASSASSYEQYFGPGTRLTVT.